These 5 T cell receptor beta chains share one sample of origin, sequenced in a study of blood T cell repertoires in COVID-19. Libraries were prepared by immunoSEQ multiplex PCR; TCRdb keeps only in-frame clonotypes and omits some of them. This table holds tens of thousands of clones, about 89% found once. The sequenced sample consisted of peripheral blood. The receptor source for this set is a man in his 60s with COVID-19, enrolled during active disease.

The chain joins TRBV11-3 to TRBJ2-7; 7 bases fit TRBD1. The CDR3 has 15 amino acids. CDR1 is SGHNT, CDR2 YENEEA, per germline. Germline trimming cut 1 base from V and 2 bases from J; bases unmatched to any gene: 5. CDR3 DNA: TGTGCCAGCAGCTTAGGGGGGACAGTCACCTACGAGCAGTACTTC. Its protein is CASSLGGTVTYEQYF.

This chain links TRBV7-2 with TRBJ2-5; TRBD2 aligns across 8 bases. Germline V gene lookup returns CDR1 SGHTA and CDR2 FQGNSA. J gave up 5 bases and V 8 bases, and 7 bases lay outside the gene matches. The CDR3 totals 13 residues. The CDR3 DNA is TGTGCCAGCGGGCGGGGGGTCTTGGAGACCCAGTACTTC. Protein: CASGRGVLETQYF.

This chain links TRBV7-6 with TRBJ2-7; 7 bases line up with TRBD1. The germline V gene has CDR1 SGHVS and CDR2 FNYEAQ. V lost 5 bases to trimming and J lost 7 bases; unmatched junction nucleotides: 5. The length of the CDR3 is 12 residues. The CDR3 is CASSRPGQEQYF. In nucleotides, the CDR3 is TGTGCCAGCAGCCGCCCGGGACAGGAGCAGTACTTC.

V and J are TRBV5-1 and TRBJ1-1; D uncertain. The germline gives CDR1 SGHRS, CDR2 YFSETQ. The CDR3 runs 14 residues. Trimming stripped 4 bases from V and 4 bases from J, with 14 bases between. In DNA form, the CDR3 reads TGCGCCAGCAGCATTGACATCGTCAGCACTGAAGCTTTCTTT. This codes for CASSIDIVSTEAFF. Full variable domain (outside the CDR3, taken from reference TRBV5-1 and TRBJ1-1): KAGVTQTPRYLIKTRGQQVTLSCSPISGHRSVSWYQQTPGQGLQFLFEYFSETQRNKGNFPGRFSGRQFSNSRSEMNVSTLELGDSALYLCASSIDIVSTEAFFGQGTRLTVV.

The CDR3 region is CASSPASGGHTGELFF. In DNA form, the CDR3 reads TGTGCCAGCAGCCCGGCCAGCGGAGGGCACACCGGGGAGCTGTTTTTT. V is TRBV3-1 (or the pseudogene TRBV3-2) and J is TRBJ2-2; possible D gene TRBD2, 6 bases. CDR1 and CDR2 from the germline V gene are LGHDT and YNNKEL (reference sequence). Trimming stripped 4 bases from V and 3 bases from J, with 15 bases between. The CDR3 is made up of 16 amino acids.